Listed below are T cell receptor beta chains from one sample, sequenced in a study of shared clonotypes between healthy human individuals. TCRdb's table, derived via immunoSEQ multiplex PCR, lists solely in-frame clones and lacks some. The data show hundreds of thousands of clones, with 95% to 97% seen just once and 0.06% held by the top ten. Sequenced: naive CD4+ T cells sorted from blood. Receptors were obtained from a woman aged 25 to 39 in good health. Each CDR3 is given with its conserved first and last residue. A D gene is named only where the DNA matches it firmly. Clone size, where shown, is once, few, many, or a class for clones that have expanded.

j_call d_call v_call clone_size cdr3_nt cdr3_aa
TRBJ1-4 - TRBV18 - TGTGCCAGCTCGCCAAACGACGGAGATAATGAAAAACTGTTTTTT CASSPNDGDNEKLFF
TRBJ2-7 - TRBV6-4 - TGTGCCAGCAGCCAAGTGTCCTACGAGCAGTACTTC CASSQVSYEQYF
TRBJ1-2 - TRBV5-1 - TGCGCCAGCAGCTTGCAGGGCTGGGGCTATGGCTACACCTTC CASSLQGWGYGYTF
TRBJ1-5 - TRBV19 - TGTGCCAGTACCCCCTCCAGGTATGGGAATCAGCCCCAGCATTTT CASTPSRYGNQPQHF
TRBJ2-1 TRBD2 TRBV27 - TGTGCCAGCAGCTTCGGGACTAGCGGGAGAGGGTACAATGAGCAGTTCTTC CASSFGTSGRGYNEQFF
TRBJ2-3 TRBD2 TRBV28 - TGTGCCAGCAGTTTCTTCGCCACTAGCGGGCGATACTATACGCAGTATTTT CASSFFATSGRYYTQYF
TRBJ2-7 - TRBV30 - TGTGCCTGGGGACTGTTTCCCTCTCTCGACGAGCAGTACTTC CAWGLFPSLDEQYF
TRBJ2-1 - TRBV28 - TGTGCCAGCAGTTTACTGGGCTTGTCATATGAGCAGTTCTTC CASSLLGLSYEQFF
TRBJ1-6 TRBD1 TRBV19 once TGTGCCAGTAGTATGAGCCGACAGGGTAATTCACCCCTCCACTTT CASSMSRQGNSPLHF
TRBJ2-1 TRBD2 TRBV4-1 - TGCGCCAGCAGCCAGGGGCTAGCGGTAAACAATGAGCAGTTCTTC CASSQGLAVNNEQFF
TRBJ2-7 TRBD1 TRBV7-9 - TGTGCCAGCATGGCGCCCGGGACAGGGACCCACGAGCAGTACTTC CASMAPGTGTHEQYF
TRBJ2-7 TRBD2 TRBV18 - TGTGCCAGCTCACCTCCCGGACTAGCGGCCTCCTACGAGCAGTACTTC CASSPPGLAASYEQYF
TRBJ2-2 - TRBV2 - TGTGCCAGCAGTGAAATGAGGGTTACCGGGGAGCTGTTTTTT CASSEMRVTGELFF
TRBJ1-5 - TRBV30 - TGTGCCTGGAGTTTGGACGGAAATCAGCCCCAGCATTTT CAWSLDGNQPQHF
TRBJ2-7 - TRBV28 - TGTGCCAGCAGCCTGACCCCGGAGGGCTACGAGCAGTACTTC CASSLTPEGYEQYF
TRBJ1-1 - TRBV29-1 - TGCAGCGCCATAGGACTCACTGAAGCTTTCTTT CSAIGLTEAFF
TRBJ2-7 - TRBV7-8 - TGTGCCAGCAGCTTAATCTTTGGAGGGATGCCCTACGAGCAGTACTTC CASSLIFGGMPYEQYF
TRBJ2-3 TRBD2 TRBV28 - TGTGCCAGCAGTTTCCCCCGACGCGGAACCGGGACTAGCGGGAGCAGAGATACGCAGTATTTT CASSFPRRGTGTSGSRDTQYF
TRBJ1-5 TRBD1 TRBV7-9 - TGTGCCAGCAGTCAAGACGGGACAGGGTACCAGCCCCAGCATTTT CASSQDGTGYQPQHF
TRBJ2-3 - TRBV20-1 - TGCAGGATCGGACGGGGGGATACGCAGTATTTT CRIGRGDTQYF
TRBJ1-5 - TRBV28 - TGTGCCAGCAGCTCACCGCTTAGCAATCAGCCCCAGCATTTT CASSSPLSNQPQHF
TRBJ2-7 - TRBV21-1 - TGTGCCAGCAGCAAACGGGTTAGCGGGACGTCCTACGAGCAGTACTTC CASSKRVSGTSYEQYF
TRBJ1-2 TRBD1 TRBV5-1 - TGCGCCAGCAGCTTACTCACCGTTTCGCCTCGGACAGGGGTGTCGTATGGCTACACCTTC CASSLLTVSPRTGVSYGYTF